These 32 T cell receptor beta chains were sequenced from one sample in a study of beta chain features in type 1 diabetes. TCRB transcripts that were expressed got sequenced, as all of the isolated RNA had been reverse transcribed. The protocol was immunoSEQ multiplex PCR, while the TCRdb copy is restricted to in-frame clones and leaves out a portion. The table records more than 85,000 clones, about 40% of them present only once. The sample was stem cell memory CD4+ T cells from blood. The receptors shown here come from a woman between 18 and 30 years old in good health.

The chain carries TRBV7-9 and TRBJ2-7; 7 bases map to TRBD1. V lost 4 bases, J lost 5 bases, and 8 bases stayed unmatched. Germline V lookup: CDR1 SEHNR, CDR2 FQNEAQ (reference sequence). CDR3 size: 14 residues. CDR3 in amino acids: CASSSTGAFNEQYF. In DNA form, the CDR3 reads TGTGCCAGCAGCTCAACAGGGGCGTTCAACGAGCAGTACTTC.

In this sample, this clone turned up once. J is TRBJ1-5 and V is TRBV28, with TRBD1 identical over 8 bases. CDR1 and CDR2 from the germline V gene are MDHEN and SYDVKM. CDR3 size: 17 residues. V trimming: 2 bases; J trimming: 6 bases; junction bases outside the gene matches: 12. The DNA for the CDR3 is TGTGCCAGCAGTTTAGTAGCTGCATCAGGGGGCGGTCAGCCCCAGCATTTT. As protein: CASSLVAASGGGQPQHF.

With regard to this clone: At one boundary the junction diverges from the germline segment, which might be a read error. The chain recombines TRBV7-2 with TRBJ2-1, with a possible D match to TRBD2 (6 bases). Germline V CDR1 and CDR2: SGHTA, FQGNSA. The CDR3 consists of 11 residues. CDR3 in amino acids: CASSARLGLIF. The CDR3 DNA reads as TGTGCCAGCAGCGCCAGACTAGGTCTGATCTTC.

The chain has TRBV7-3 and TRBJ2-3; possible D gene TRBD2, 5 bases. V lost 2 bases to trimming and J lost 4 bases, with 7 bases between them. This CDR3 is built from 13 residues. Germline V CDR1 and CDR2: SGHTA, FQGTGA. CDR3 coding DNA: TGTGCCAGCAGCTTATGGGGAGCAGATACGCAGTATTTT. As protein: CASSLWGADTQYF.

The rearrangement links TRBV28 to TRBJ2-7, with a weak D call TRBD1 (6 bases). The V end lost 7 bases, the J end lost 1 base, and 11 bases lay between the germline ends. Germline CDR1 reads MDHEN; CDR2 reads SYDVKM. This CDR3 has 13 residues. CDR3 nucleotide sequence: TGTGCCAGCATAGAGGGACAATCCTACGAGCAGTACTTC. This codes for CASIEGQSYEQYF.

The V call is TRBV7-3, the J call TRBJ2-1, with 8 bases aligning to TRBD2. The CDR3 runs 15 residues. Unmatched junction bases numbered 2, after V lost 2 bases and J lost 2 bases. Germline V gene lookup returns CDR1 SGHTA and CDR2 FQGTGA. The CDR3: CASSLASGPYNEQFF. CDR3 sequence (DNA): TGTGCCAGCAGCTTAGCTAGCGGGCCCTACAATGAGCAGTTCTTC.

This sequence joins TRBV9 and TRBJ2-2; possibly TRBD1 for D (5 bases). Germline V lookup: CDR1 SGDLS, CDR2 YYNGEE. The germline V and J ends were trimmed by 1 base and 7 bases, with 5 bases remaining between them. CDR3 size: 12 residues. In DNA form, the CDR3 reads TGTGCCAGCAGCGTAAGGGGCGGGGAGCTGTTTTTT. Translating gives CASSVRGGELFF.

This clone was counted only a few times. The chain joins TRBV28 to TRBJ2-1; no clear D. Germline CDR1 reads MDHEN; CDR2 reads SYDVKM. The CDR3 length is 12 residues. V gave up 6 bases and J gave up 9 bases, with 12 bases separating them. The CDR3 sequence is CASSPRPVEQFF. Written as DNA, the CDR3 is TGTGCCAGCAGCCCCCGCCCGGTTGAGCAGTTCTTC.

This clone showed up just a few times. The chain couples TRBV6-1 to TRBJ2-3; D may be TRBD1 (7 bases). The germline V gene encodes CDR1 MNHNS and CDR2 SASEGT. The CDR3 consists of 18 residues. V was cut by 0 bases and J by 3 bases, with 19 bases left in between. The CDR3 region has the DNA TGTGCCAGCAGTGAAGCGATGGAGTGGGCAGGGGGGACAGATACGCAGTATTTT. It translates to CASSEAMEWAGGTDTQYF.

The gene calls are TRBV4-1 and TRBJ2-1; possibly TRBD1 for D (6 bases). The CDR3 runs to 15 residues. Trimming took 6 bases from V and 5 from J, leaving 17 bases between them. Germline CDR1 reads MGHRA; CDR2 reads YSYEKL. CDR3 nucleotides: TGCGCCAGCAGAGCGAGAGGGGGAACTAACAATGAGCAGTTCTTC. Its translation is CASRARGGTNNEQFF.

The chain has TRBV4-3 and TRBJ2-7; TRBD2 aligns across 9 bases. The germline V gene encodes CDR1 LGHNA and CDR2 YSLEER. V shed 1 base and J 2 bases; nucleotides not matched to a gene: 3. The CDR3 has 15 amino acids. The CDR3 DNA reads TGCGCCAGCAGCCAAGGACTAGCGGTTACCTACGAGCAGTACTTC. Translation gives CASSQGLAVTYEQYF.

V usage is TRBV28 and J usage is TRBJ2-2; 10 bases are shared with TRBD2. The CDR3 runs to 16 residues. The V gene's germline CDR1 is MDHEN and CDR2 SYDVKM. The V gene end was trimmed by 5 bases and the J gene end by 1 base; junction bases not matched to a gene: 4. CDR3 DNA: TGTGCCAGCAGTCCATGGACTAGCGGGAACACCGGGGAGCTGTTTTTT. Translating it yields CASSPWTSGNTGELFF.

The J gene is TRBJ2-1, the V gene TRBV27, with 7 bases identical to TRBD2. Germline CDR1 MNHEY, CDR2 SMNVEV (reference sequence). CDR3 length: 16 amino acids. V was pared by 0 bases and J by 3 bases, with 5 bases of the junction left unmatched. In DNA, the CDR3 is TGTGCCAGCAGTTTATCTCCAGCGGGACTCTACAATGAGCAGTTCTTC. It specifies CASSLSPAGLYNEQFF.

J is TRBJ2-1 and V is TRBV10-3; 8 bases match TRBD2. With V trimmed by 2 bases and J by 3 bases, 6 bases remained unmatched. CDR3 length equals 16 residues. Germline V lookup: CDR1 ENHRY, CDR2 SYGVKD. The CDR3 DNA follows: TGTGCCATCAGTGAGCCGGGACTAGTGATCTACAATGAGCAGTTCTTC. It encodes CAISEPGLVIYNEQFF.

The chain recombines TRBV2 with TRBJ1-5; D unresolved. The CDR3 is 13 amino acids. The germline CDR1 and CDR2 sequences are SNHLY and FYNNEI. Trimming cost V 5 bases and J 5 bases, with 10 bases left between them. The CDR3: CASSQTQHQPQHF. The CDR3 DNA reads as TGTGCCAGCAGTCAGACACAACATCAGCCCCAGCATTTT.

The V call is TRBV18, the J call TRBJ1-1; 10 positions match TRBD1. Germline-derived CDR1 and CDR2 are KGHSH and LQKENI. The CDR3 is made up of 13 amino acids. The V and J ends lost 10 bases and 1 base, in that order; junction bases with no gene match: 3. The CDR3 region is CATGQGSNTEAFF. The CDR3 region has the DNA TGTGCCACGGGACAGGGGTCGAACACTGAAGCTTTCTTT.

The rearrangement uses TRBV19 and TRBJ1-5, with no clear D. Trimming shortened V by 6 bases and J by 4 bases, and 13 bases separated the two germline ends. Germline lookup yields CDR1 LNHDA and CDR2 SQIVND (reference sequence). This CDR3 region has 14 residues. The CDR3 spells CASRSTGPNQPQHF. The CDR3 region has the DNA TGTGCCAGTAGATCGACTGGCCCTAATCAGCCCCAGCATTTT. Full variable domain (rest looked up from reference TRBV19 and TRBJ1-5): DGGITQSPKYLFRKEGQNVTLSCEQNLNHDAMYWYRQDPGQGLRLIYYSQIVNDFQKGDIAEGYSVSREKKESFPLTVTSAQKNPTAFYLCASRSTGPNQPQHFGDGTRLSIL.

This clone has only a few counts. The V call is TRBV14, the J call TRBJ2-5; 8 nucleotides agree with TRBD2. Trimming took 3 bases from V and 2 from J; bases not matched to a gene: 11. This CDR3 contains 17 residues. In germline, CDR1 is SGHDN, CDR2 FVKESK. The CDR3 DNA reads TGTGCCAGCAGCCAGGGGACTAGGCGGCTTGGTCAAGAGACCCAGTACTTC. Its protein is CASSQGTRRLGQETQYF.

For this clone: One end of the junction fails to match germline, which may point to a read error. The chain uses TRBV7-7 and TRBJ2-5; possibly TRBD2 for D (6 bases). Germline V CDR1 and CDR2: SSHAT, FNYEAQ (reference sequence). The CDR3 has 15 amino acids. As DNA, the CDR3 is TGTGCTAGCAGCTTAGTGCCCGGGAGAGGAGAGACCCAGTACTTC. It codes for CASSLVPGRGETQYF.

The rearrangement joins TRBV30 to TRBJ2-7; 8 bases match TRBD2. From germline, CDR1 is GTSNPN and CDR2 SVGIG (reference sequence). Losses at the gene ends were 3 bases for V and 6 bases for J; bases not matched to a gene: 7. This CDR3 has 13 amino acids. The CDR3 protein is CAWRPTSVFEQYF. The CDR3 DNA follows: TGTGCCTGGAGACCGACTAGCGTGTTCGAGCAGTACTTC.

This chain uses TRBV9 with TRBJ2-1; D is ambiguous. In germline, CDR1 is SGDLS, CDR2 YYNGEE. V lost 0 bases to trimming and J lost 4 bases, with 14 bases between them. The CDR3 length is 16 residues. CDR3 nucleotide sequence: TGTGCCAGCAGCGTAGGACTCTACGGATTTTACAATGAGCAGTTCTTC. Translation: CASSVGLYGFYNEQFF.

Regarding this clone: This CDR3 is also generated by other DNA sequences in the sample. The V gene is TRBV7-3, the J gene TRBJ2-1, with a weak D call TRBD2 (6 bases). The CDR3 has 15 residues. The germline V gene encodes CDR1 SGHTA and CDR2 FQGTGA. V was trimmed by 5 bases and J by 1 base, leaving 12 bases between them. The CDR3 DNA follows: TGTGCCAGCAGCCCTACGAGCGGGTCCTACAATGAGCAGTTCTTC. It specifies CASSPTSGSYNEQFF.

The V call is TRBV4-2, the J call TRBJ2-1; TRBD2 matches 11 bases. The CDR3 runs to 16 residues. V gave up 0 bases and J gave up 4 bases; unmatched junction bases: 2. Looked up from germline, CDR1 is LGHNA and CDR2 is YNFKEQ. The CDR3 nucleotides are TGTGCCAGCAGCCAAGATCCTAGCGGGGGGTACAATGAGCAGTTCTTC. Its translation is CASSQDPSGGYNEQFF.

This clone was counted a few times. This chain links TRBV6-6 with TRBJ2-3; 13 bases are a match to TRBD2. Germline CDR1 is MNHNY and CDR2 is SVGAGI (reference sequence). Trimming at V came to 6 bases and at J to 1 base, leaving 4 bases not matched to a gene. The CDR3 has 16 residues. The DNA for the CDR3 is TGTGCCAGCAGCCCTGGACTAGCGGGGGGCACAGATACGCAGTATTTT. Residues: CASSPGLAGGTDTQYF.

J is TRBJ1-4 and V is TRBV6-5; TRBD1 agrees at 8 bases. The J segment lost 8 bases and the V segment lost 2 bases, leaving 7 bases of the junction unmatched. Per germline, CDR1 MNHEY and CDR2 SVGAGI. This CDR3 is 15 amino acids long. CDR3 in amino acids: CASSYGGQGREKLFF. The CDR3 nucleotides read TGTGCCAGCAGTTACGGTGGACAGGGACGCGAAAAACTGTTTTTT.

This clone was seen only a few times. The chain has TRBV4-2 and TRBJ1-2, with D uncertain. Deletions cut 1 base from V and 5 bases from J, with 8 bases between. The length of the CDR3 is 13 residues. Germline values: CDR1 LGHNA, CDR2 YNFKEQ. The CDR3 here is CASSQAVGYGYTF. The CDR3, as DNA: TGTGCCAGCAGCCAAGCCGTCGGTTATGGCTACACCTTC.

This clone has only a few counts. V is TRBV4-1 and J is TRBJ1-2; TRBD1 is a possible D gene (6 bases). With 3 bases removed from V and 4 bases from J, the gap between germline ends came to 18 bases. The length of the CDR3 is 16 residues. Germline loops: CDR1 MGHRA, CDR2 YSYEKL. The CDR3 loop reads CASSHARGGLIYGYTF. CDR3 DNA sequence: TGCGCCAGCAGCCACGCGAGGGGGGGGCTGATCTATGGCTACACCTTC.

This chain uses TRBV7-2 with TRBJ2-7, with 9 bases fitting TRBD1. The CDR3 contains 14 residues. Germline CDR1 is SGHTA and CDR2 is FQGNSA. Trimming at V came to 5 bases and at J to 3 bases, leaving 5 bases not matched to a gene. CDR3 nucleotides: TGTGCCAGCAGCGTAGACAGGGGGTACTACGAGCAGTACTTC. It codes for CASSVDRGYYEQYF.

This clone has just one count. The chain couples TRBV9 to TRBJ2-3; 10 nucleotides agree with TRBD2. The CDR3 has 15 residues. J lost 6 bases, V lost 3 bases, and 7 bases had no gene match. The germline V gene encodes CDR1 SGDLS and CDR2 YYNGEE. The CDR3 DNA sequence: TGTGCCAGCAGCGGGACTAGCGGCCCAGTCGATACGCAGTATTTT. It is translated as CASSGTSGPVDTQYF. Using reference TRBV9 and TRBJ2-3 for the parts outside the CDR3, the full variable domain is DSGVTQTPKHLITATGQRVTLRCSPRSGDLSVYWYQQSLDQGLQFLIQYYNGEERAKGNILERFSAQQFPDLHSELNLSSLELGDSALYFCASSGTSGPVDTQYFGPGTRLTVL.

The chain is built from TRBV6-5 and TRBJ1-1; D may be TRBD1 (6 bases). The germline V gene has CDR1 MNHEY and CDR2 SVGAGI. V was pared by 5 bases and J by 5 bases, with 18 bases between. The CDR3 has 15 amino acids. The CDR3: CASSRTEIGGTEAFF. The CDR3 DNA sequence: TGTGCCAGCAGTCGAACTGAAATAGGGGGAACTGAAGCTTTCTTT.

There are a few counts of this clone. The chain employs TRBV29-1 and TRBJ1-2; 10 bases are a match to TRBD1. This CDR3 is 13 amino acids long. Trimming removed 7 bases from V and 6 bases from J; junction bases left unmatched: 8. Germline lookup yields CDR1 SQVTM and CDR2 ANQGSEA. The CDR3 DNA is TGCAGCGGGGGGACAGGGGATCGAAATGGCTACACCTTC. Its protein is CSGGTGDRNGYTF.

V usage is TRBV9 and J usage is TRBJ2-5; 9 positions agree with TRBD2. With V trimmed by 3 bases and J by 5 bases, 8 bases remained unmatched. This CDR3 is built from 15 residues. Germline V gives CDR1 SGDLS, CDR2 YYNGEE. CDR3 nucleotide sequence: TGTGCCAGCAGCGCTCAGGGACTAGCCTCGGAGACCCAGTACTTC. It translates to CASSAQGLASETQYF.